This T cell receptor beta chain was captured by sequencing in a study of long-term antiretroviral therapy in people with HIV. With V trimmed by 4 bases and J by 3 bases, 6 bases remained unmatched. Germline V CDR1 and CDR2: MGHRA, YSYEKL. The CDR3 contains 15 residues. The table lists this clone with a few counts. Antigen specificity is unknown. Study-wide results and caveats: The study found narrower CDR3 length ranges in HIV repertoires than in controls.

The libraries were made with immunoSEQ v3.0 at survey level. Measured with immunoSEQ multiplex PCR; TCRdb has only the in-frame clones, and not every one. Of 15,000 to 20,000 clones listed, 75% are singletons. The sequenced sample was unsorted PBMCs, obtained 1.5 years before starting antiretroviral therapy. The rearrangement links TRBV4-1 to TRBJ2-1; 7 nucleotides agree with TRBD2. This TCR was sampled from a woman aged 45-65 years with HIV. CDR3 bases: TGCGCCAGCAGCCCACCCGGGACTAACTACAATGAGCAGTTCTTC. The encoded protein is CASSPPGTNYNEQFF.